A selection of T cell receptor beta chains follows, all from one sample in a study of early T cells in non-severe SARS-CoV-2 infection. TCRdb reprocessed the 5' RACE reads via MiXCR and lists one record per CDR3 protein. The sample consists of around 50,000 distinct CDR3 sequences, about 10% of them appearing once. The sequenced material came from whole blood. These receptors originate from an adult who was a healthcare worker with PCR-confirmed SARS-CoV-2 infection or an uninfected control (not recorded which). Each CDR3 is given with its conserved first and last residue. The order of the fields is CDR3 DNA, CDR3 protein, J gene, clone size, D gene, V gene. The D gene is left open where the match is weak. Only some rows state a clone size, as once, few, many or a class for expanded clones.

CDR3nt: TGTGCTAGCAGCTTAGTTGGGGGACCCTACAATGAGCAGTTCTTC
CDR3aa: CASSLVGGPYNEQFF
j_gene: TRBJ2-1
abundance: many
d_gene: .
v_gene: TRBV7-7

CDR3nt: TGCAGTGCGAGCGACAGGGTACGAGAGCAGTTCTTC
CDR3aa: CSASDRVREQFF
j_gene: TRBJ2-1
abundance: few
d_gene: TRBD1
v_gene: TRBV20-1

CDR3nt: TGTGCCAGCAGCTTAATCACAGGCTTTACTTACGAGCAGTACTTC
CDR3aa: CASSLITGFTYEQYF
j_gene: TRBJ2-7
abundance: few
d_gene: .
v_gene: TRBV7-6

CDR3nt: TGTGCCAGCAGCCAAGACCCGGCCAGGGAAGGGACCCAGTACTTC
CDR3aa: CASSQDPAREGTQYF
j_gene: TRBJ2-5
abundance: few
d_gene: .
v_gene: TRBV14

CDR3nt: TGTGCCAGCAGCTTAGGGAGGACCTACGAGCAGTACTTC
CDR3aa: CASSLGRTYEQYF
j_gene: TRBJ2-7
abundance: few
d_gene: .
v_gene: TRBV7-2

CDR3nt: TGTGCCAGCAGCTTTTTCAGCCTAGCAGGGCGGAATGAGCAGTTCTTC
CDR3aa: CASSFFSLAGRNEQFF
j_gene: TRBJ2-1
abundance: many
d_gene: .
v_gene: TRBV5-6

CDR3nt: TGTGCCAGTACTCCCAGGGTAAGGGGTTGGTGGCAGTACTTC
CDR3aa: CASTPRVRGWWQYF
j_gene: TRBJ2-7
abundance: few
d_gene: .
v_gene: TRBV2

CDR3nt: TGTGCCAGCAGCCCCCTTGGGACAGCCTCCTACAATGAGCAGTTCTTC
CDR3aa: CASSPLGTASYNEQFF
j_gene: TRBJ2-1
abundance: few
d_gene: TRBD1
v_gene: TRBV7-3

CDR3nt: TGTTCCTGTCGGGAAGGCCAAGAGACCCAGTACTTC
CDR3aa: CSCREGQETQYF
j_gene: TRBJ2-5
abundance: .
d_gene: .
v_gene: TRBV7-2

CDR3nt: TGTGCCAGCAGTTACGTGGGGCCGAGCAATCAGCCCCAGCATTTT
CDR3aa: CASSYVGPSNQPQHF
j_gene: TRBJ1-5
abundance: .
d_gene: .
v_gene: TRBV6-2/TRBV6-3

CDR3nt: TGCAGCGTTTCCGGGGTTATAAGCGGGTCCTACGAGCAGTACTTC
CDR3aa: CSVSGVISGSYEQYF
j_gene: TRBJ2-7
abundance: .
d_gene: .
v_gene: TRBV29-1

CDR3nt: TGTGCCAGCAGCTTAGGGGACACGAGAACTGAAGCTTTCTTT
CDR3aa: CASSLGDTRTEAFF
j_gene: TRBJ1-1
abundance: many
d_gene: .
v_gene: TRBV7-9

CDR3nt: TGTGCCAGCAGCCAAGGGGCCCGAAAGGATCAGCCCCAGCATTTT
CDR3aa: CASSQGARKDQPQHF
j_gene: TRBJ1-5
abundance: .
d_gene: .
v_gene: TRBV3-1

CDR3nt: TGCAGTGCTAGAGGGTACAGGCTGGGAGAGCAGTACTTC
CDR3aa: CSARGYRLGEQYF
j_gene: TRBJ2-7
abundance: few
d_gene: .
v_gene: TRBV20-1

CDR3nt: TGTGCCAGCAGTAAGAGCCTTGGGGCCAACGTCCTGACTTTC
CDR3aa: CASSKSLGANVLTF
j_gene: TRBJ2-6
abundance: many
d_gene: .
v_gene: TRBV25-1